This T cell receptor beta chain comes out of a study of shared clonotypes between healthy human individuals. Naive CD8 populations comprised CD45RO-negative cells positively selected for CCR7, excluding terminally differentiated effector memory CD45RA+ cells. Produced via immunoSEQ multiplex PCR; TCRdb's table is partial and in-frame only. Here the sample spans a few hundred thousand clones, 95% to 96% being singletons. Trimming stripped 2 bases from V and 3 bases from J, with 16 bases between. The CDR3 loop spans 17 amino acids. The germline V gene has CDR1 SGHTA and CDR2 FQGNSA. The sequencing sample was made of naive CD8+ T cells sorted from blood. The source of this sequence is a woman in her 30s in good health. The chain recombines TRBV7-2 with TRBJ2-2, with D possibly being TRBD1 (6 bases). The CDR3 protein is CASSLKGVRSYTGELFF. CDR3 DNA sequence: TGTGCCAGCAGCTTAAAGGGGGTCAGGTCGTACACCGGGGAGCTGTTTTTT.